The sequence of this T cell receptor beta chain was determined in a study of blood T cell repertoires in COVID-19. Study information: PBMCs, B-cell-depleted T cells, or T cells provided the cDNA or gDNA that made up the material.

Profiled with immunoSEQ multiplex PCR; TCRdb holds only in-frame clones, not every one. The sample carries 110,000 to 150,000 clones, more than 60% recorded once. Trimming removed 8 bases from V and 4 bases from J, with 13 bases in between. The CDR3 covers 13 residues. Germline V gene data show CDR1 as SGHDN and CDR2 as FVKESK. The chain has TRBV14 and TRBJ2-3, with D unresolved. This TCR came from a woman aged 55-69 years with acute or convalescent COVID-19. Material: peripheral blood. CDR3 sequence: CASRSIRADTQYF. Here the CDR3 DNA reads TGTGCCAGCCGCTCTATCCGGGCAGATACGCAGTATTTT.